What follows are 5 T cell receptor beta chains derived from one specimen sequenced in a study of T cells expressing NK-cell markers. TCRdb re-called the 5' RACE reads; every CDR3 protein appears as one record, without DNA. The sample table includes some 110,000 distinct CDR3 sequences. What was sequenced was blood T cells: a sorted CD56 or NKG2C T cell subset, CD4+ or CD8+ T cells, or bulk PBMC T cells (not recorded which). The receptors here all came from a woman between 18 and 69 years old in good health.

V is TRBV27 and J is TRBJ1-5. This CDR3 spans 16 amino acids. Per germline, CDR1 MNHEY and CDR2 SMNVEV (reference sequence). Here the CDR3 reads CASSLSIHGPNQPQHF.

The V and J genes are TRBV19 and TRBJ1-1; TCRdb's D call, TRBD1, is unchecked because there is no DNA. Germline values: CDR1 LNHDA, CDR2 SQIVND (reference sequence). There are 12 residues in the CDR3. Here the CDR3 reads CASKQGATEAFF.

V gene TRBV6-2 or TRBV6-3 combines with J gene TRBJ2-3; TCRdb names TRBD2, which stays unverified in the absence of DNA. The CDR3 has 14 residues. CDR1 and CDR2 (germline): MNHEY, SVGEGT. The CDR3 loop reads CASSVAGTTDTQYF.

The rearrangement links TRBV7-8 to TRBJ2-5; there is no DNA to check the TCRdb D call of TRBD2. The CDR3 has 15 residues. From germline, CDR1 is SGHVS and CDR2 FQNEAQ. The CDR3 loop is CASSLGTSNQETQYF.

The rearrangement joins TRBV7-9 to TRBJ1-6; TCRdb returns TRBD1, unconfirmable since there is no DNA. There are 15 residues in the CDR3. The germline gives CDR1 SEHNR, CDR2 FQNEAQ (reference sequence). The CDR3 here is CASSSGQGADSPLHF.